Included here is one TCR beta chain sequence, with context. What it recognizes is unknown. This sample was taken from a study of cytomegalovirus exposure and HLA in healthy donors. General study points: Sequencing depth across donors, presence/absence analyses assumed, was roughly uniform. Compared with the approximately 700-donor mean, an Asian-associated ancestry cluster reportedly had fewer N-insertions, according to a later analysis.

The study ran its PCR with 60 Vbeta and 13 Jbeta primers. Repertoires were generated with immunoSEQ multiplex PCR, while TCRdb's copy carries only in-frame clones and drops some. Of more than 50,000 clones in the sample, 65% to 80% were seen once. CDR3 size: 13 residues. CDR1 is SQVTM and CDR2 is ANQGSEA in the germline V gene. V shed 8 bases and J 8 bases; nucleotides not matched to a gene: 11. This TCR derives from a female donor in good health and CMV-seronegative. The chain recombines TRBV29-1 with TRBJ2-1, with 8 nucleotides matching TRBD2. The sample consisted of PBMCs. CDR3 in amino acids: CSFRLSGVHEQFF. DNA of the CDR3: TGCAGCTTTAGACTTAGCGGGGTGCATGAGCAGTTCTTC.